This T cell receptor beta chain was identified in a study of beta chain features in type 1 diabetes. Study context: The patient and healthy donor groups were comparable for age, gender and cell yields. The study, taken as a whole, reports: The study found that naive, central memory and Treg TCRB repertoires appeared more similar in patients than in healthy donors. More deletions and fewer insertions at VDJ junctions were seen in type 1 diabetes patients.

The whole isolated RNA underwent reverse transcription, so sequencing captured expressed TCRB transcripts. Method: immunoSEQ multiplex PCR; TCRdb's copy keeps in-frame clones and lacks some. Of around 350,000 clones listed, 10% to 15% are singletons. Germline CDR1 is SNHLY and CDR2 is FYNNEI. The CDR3 has 15 residues. Trimming cost V 4 bases and J 3 bases; bases outside gene matches: 4. This clone was seen more than once but under ten times. The antigen remains undetermined. This clonotype was obtained from a man younger than 35 in good health. Material for sequencing was naive CD4+ T cells from blood. The chain employs TRBV2 and TRBJ2-1, with 9 bases lining up with TRBD2. The CDR3 loop reads CASSGSGSRYNEQFF. The CDR3 DNA follows: TGTGCCAGCAGTGGTAGCGGGAGCCGCTACAATGAGCAGTTCTTC.